This paragraph reports one T cell receptor (beta chain). Germline assignment: CDR1 MDHEN and CDR2 SYDVKM. The CDR3 covers 14 residues. Trimming removed 10 bases from V and 2 bases from J, with 16 bases in between. These data originate in a study of technical replicates of blood from a handful of donors. Libraries were prepared by immunoSEQ multiplex PCR; TCRdb keeps only in-frame clonotypes and omits some of them. The table has about 70,000 clones, nearly 99% seen once. Sequencing was done on a sample of T cells isolated from PBMCs. This TCR derives from a human donor in good health. The chain recombines TRBV28 with TRBJ2-3; TRBD2 is a possible D gene (5 bases). The CDR3 region is CATSMGGHTDTQYF. The CDR3 region has the DNA TGTGCCACCTCGATGGGCGGGCACACAGATACGCAGTATTTT.